The 23 T cell receptor beta chains reported below all come from one sample, sequenced in a study of CD8+ T cells in alopecia areata. RNA, once extracted, was reverse transcribed into cDNA for use as the sequencing template. Some clones are missing from TCRdb's copy, which holds only in-frame ones; the method was immunoSEQ multiplex PCR. Altogether approximately 140,000 clones are present, about 85% being singletons, with the ten largest covering roughly 13%. Treatment of the sample: oral pan-JAK inhibitor, 5-10 mg twice daily. The sequencing used CD8+ T cells sorted from blood, collected at week 4, from a patient treated with tofacitinib. The receptor set was obtained from a human donor with alopecia areata.

This chain connects TRBV11-2 to TRBJ2-1; D unclear. V dropped 2 bases and J dropped 1 base, with 9 bases sitting between them. CDR3 size: 15 residues. Germline values: CDR1 SGHAT, CDR2 FQNNGV. CDR3 DNA sequence: TGTGCCAGCAGCTTATTAGGTATTTCCTACAATGAGCAGTTCTTC. Protein product: CASSLLGISYNEQFF.

The chain recombines TRBV7-9 with TRBJ2-1; D is unclear. Between the trimmed V and J ends, which lost 2 bases and 6 bases, there was a span of 5 bases. This CDR3 is built from 12 residues. Germline CDR1 reads SEHNR; CDR2 reads FQNEAQ (reference sequence). DNA of the CDR3: TGTGCCAGCAGCTTACGGCTCAATGAGCAGTTCTTC. The encoded protein is CASSLRLNEQFF.

In its sample, this clone was seen once. The CDR3 sequence: CATSSSSGANVLTF. The CDR3 DNA reads TGTGCCACCAGCTCCAGCTCTGGGGCCAACGTCCTGACTTTC. The genes are TRBV15 and TRBJ2-6; no firm D call. The CDR3 is 14 residues long. Germline values: CDR1 LNHNV, CDR2 YYDKDF (reference sequence). V lost 5 bases and J 0 bases, leaving 5 bases between the germline ends.

J is TRBJ1-1 and V is TRBV7-9, with a tentative D call TRBD1 (6 bases). CDR1 and CDR2 (germline): SEHNR, FQNEAQ (reference sequence). The V gene lost 1 base and the J gene lost 1 base, with 10 bases spanning the gap. The CDR3 runs 15 residues. CDR3 region: CASSLVDRANTEAFF. The CDR3 DNA reads as TGTGCCAGCAGCTTAGTGGACAGAGCGAACACTGAAGCTTTCTTT.

Turning to this clone: Other DNA sequences of this sample code for an identical CDR3. V gene TRBV27 combines with J gene TRBJ2-2; either TRBD1 or TRBD2 may fit D (5 bases each). Germline loops: CDR1 MNHEY, CDR2 SMNVEV (reference sequence). V lost 2 bases, J lost 4 bases, and 5 bases lay in between. This CDR3 spans 13 amino acids. CDR3 bases: TGTGCCAGCAGTTTAGGGGGCACCGGGGAGCTGTTTTTT. Protein: CASSLGGTGELFF.

On this clone itself: Its ends do not fully match the called genes, so a read error is possible. V and J are TRBV27 and TRBJ1-2; weak D call: TRBD1 (6 bases). This CDR3 contains 14 residues. In germline, CDR1 is MNHEY, CDR2 SMNVEV (reference sequence). DNA for the CDR3: TGTACCAGCAGTTTCTCAGGGGTCAACTATGGCTACACCTTC. It encodes CTSSFSGVNYGYTF.

CDR3 DNA sequence: TGCAGCGTTGTACCCCCCGCTGCCTACGAGCAGTACTTC. It encodes CSVVPPAAYEQYF. The V and J genes are TRBV29-1 and TRBJ2-7; the D is unclear. Trimming pared 4 bases from V and 2 bases from J, leaving 12 bases between. CDR3 length: 13 amino acids. Germline CDR1 reads SQVTM; CDR2 reads ANQGSEA.

The genes are TRBV27 and TRBJ2-7; 9 nucleotides agree with TRBD2. Per the germline V gene, CDR1 is MNHEY and CDR2 is SMNVEV (reference sequence). The J segment lost 7 bases and the V segment lost 2 bases, leaving 6 bases of the junction unmatched. The CDR3 sequence is 14 residues long. The CDR3 spells CASSLGSGSREQYF. CDR3 DNA: TGTGCCAGCAGTTTAGGTAGCGGGAGTCGTGAGCAGTACTTC.

This chain links TRBV4-1 with TRBJ2-3; D is perhaps TRBD1 or TRBD2 (6 bases each). The CDR3 extends over 16 amino acids. The germline V gene has CDR1 MGHRA and CDR2 YSYEKL. V lost 2 bases to trimming and J lost 5 bases, with 17 bases between them. CDR3 residues: CASSQRGQGVKDTQYF. The DNA of the CDR3 is TGCGCCAGCAGCCAACGGGGGCAGGGTGTAAAAGATACGCAGTATTTT.

This chain uses TRBV27 with TRBJ2-7; no firm D call. Germline-derived CDR1 and CDR2 are MNHEY and SMNVEV (reference sequence). The V gene lost 8 bases and the J gene lost 0 bases, with 11 bases spanning the gap. This CDR3 contains 13 residues. Here the CDR3 reads CASHDGSSYEQYF. The CDR3, as DNA: TGTGCCAGCCACGACGGTAGCTCCTACGAGCAGTACTTC.

This clone was detected a few times. J is TRBJ2-2 and V is TRBV27, with 9 bases identical to TRBD2. The CDR3 is 15 residues long. The germline gives CDR1 MNHEY, CDR2 SMNVEV (reference sequence). Germline trimming cut 3 bases from V and 4 bases from J; bases unmatched to any gene: 3. This chain's CDR3 is CASSFGGGVTGELFF. The DNA for the CDR3 is TGTGCCAGCAGTTTCGGCGGGGGGGTCACCGGGGAGCTGTTTTTT.

V is TRBV19 and J is TRBJ1-2; D remains ambiguous. V was shortened by 8 bases and J by 3 bases, with 4 bases between the two germline ends. The CDR3 runs to 10 residues. CDR1 is LNHDA and CDR2 is SQIVND in the germline V gene (reference sequence). This CDR3 is CASHDYGYTF. CDR3 sequence (DNA): TGTGCCAGTCACGACTATGGCTACACCTTC.

The chain links TRBV19 to TRBJ1-1, with a weak D call TRBD1 (5 bases). CDR1 and CDR2 (germline): LNHDA, SQIVND (reference sequence). The CDR3 length is 14 residues. Trimming took off 5 bases at V and 4 bases at J, with 14 bases between the two ends. The CDR3 DNA reads TGTGCCAGTAGTCCCGGCGGGGGTGGCACTGAAGCTTTCTTT. As protein: CASSPGGGGTEAFF.

The genes are TRBV11-2 and TRBJ2-7; 11 bases map to TRBD2. Trimming cost V 1 base and J 6 bases; bases outside gene matches: 5. Germline loops: CDR1 SGHAT, CDR2 FQNNGV. The CDR3 length is 15 residues. The DNA of the CDR3 is TGTGCCAGCAGCTTAGTGGCTAGCGGGAGGCCCGAGCAGTACTTC. As protein: CASSLVASGRPEQYF.

J is TRBJ2-5 and V is TRBV4-1, with 7 bases that match TRBD1. The ends lost 4 bases at V and 1 base at J; junction bases unmatched: 3. Germline lookup yields CDR1 MGHRA and CDR2 YSYEKL. The CDR3 has 14 residues. The CDR3 is CASSPGTVQETQYF. In DNA form, the CDR3 reads TGCGCCAGCAGCCCCGGGACAGTCCAAGAGACCCAGTACTTC.

This clone appeared a single time. The genes are TRBV13 and TRBJ1-2; D gene unclear. The germline V gene has CDR1 PRHDT and CDR2 FYEKMQ (reference sequence). This CDR3 comprises 13 residues. Deletions cut 0 bases from V and 6 bases from J, with 8 bases between. CDR3 in amino acids: CASSLGQGNGYTF. The DNA for the CDR3 is TGTGCCAGCAGCTTAGGCCAAGGGAATGGCTACACCTTC.

The chain carries TRBV5-6 and TRBJ2-7, with D tentatively TRBD2 (5 bases). V shed 0 bases and J shed 2 bases, with 9 bases lying between them. The CDR3 has 14 residues. Germline V gives CDR1 SGHDT, CDR2 YYEEEE. CDR3 region: CASSLAGFPYEQYF. The CDR3 DNA reads as TGTGCCAGCAGCTTGGCGGGGTTTCCCTACGAGCAGTACTTC.

This clone was found once. CDR3 residues: CAWSVGGNGLGYTF. The CDR3 DNA reads TGTGCCTGGAGTGTAGGGGGCAACGGGCTTGGCTACACCTTC. The chain links TRBV30 to TRBJ1-2; 7 nucleotides match TRBD1. CDR3 length: 14 amino acids. Germline CDR1 and CDR2: GTSNPN and SVGIG (reference sequence). Trimming removed 0 bases from V and 7 bases from J; junction bases left unmatched: 8.

The chain uses TRBV27 and TRBJ2-7; D gene ambiguous. This CDR3 has 13 residues. V shed 5 bases and J shed 2 bases, with 10 bases lying between them. CDR1 MNHEY and CDR2 SMNVEV come from the germline V gene (reference sequence). The chain's CDR3 is CASSESGTYEQYF. DNA for the CDR3: TGTGCCAGCAGTGAATCTGGTACCTACGAGCAGTACTTC.

The gene calls are TRBV4-2 and TRBJ2-2; 8 bases fit TRBD1. With 1 base clipped from V and 3 bases from J, the junction kept 10 bases outside the gene matches. CDR1 is LGHNA and CDR2 is YNFKEQ in the germline V gene. The CDR3 is 18 residues long. The DNA of the CDR3 is TGTGCCAGCAGCCAAGGACAGGACAGGGTTTATGACACCGGGGAGCTGTTTTTT. Translating gives CASSQGQDRVYDTGELFF.

The chain couples TRBV27 to TRBJ2-7; D is possibly TRBD1 (6 bases). This CDR3 region has 15 residues. Trimming shortened V by 3 bases and J by 3 bases, and 15 bases separated the two germline ends. The germline gives CDR1 MNHEY, CDR2 SMNVEV (reference sequence). Written as DNA, the CDR3 is TGTGCCAGCAGTTTCAGGGGTTCAGTATACTACGAGCAGTACTTC. This codes for CASSFRGSVYYEQYF.

J is TRBJ1-2 and V is TRBV29-1; D is ambiguous. V was pared by 3 bases and J by 4 bases, with 12 bases between. CDR1 and CDR2 (germline): SQVTM, ANQGSEA. The CDR3 length is 13 residues. CDR3 amino acids: CSVEFEDSYGYTF. The CDR3 nucleotides read TGCAGCGTTGAGTTCGAGGATTCCTATGGCTACACCTTC. Full variable domain (rest looked up from reference TRBV29-1 and TRBJ1-2): SAVISQKPSRDICQRGTSLTIQCQVDSQVTMMFWYRQQPGQSLTLIATANQGSEATYESGFVIDKFPISRPNLTFSTLTVSNMSPEDSSIYLCSVEFEDSYGYTFGSGTRLTVV.

The chain has TRBV5-4 and TRBJ2-1; D ambiguous. This CDR3 is 13 amino acids long. Germline V gene data show CDR1 as SGHNT and CDR2 as YYREEE (reference sequence). V shed 4 bases and J shed 7 bases, with 12 bases lying between them. Written as DNA, the CDR3 is TGTGCCAGCAGCCTGACTCCGTCGAATGAGCAGTTCTTC. This sequence encodes CASSLTPSNEQFF.